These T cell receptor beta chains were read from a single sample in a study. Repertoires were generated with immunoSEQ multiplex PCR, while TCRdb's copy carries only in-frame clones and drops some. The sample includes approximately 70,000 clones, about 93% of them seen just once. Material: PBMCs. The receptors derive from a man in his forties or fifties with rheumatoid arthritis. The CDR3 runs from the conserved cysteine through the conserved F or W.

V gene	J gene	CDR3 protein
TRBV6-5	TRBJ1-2	CASRPVEYYGYTF
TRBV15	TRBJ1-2	CATSRDWSGGYGYTF
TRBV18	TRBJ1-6	CASSLEGYNSPLHF
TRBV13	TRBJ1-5	CASSLGTAKAQHF
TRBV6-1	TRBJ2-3	CASSEVRGDTQYF
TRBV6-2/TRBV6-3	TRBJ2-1	CASSYFAPLNEQFF
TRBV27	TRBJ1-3	CASSPSRGNTIYF
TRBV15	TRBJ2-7	CATSRDLSSGRASYEQYF
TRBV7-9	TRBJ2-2	CASSLEGRVNTGELFF
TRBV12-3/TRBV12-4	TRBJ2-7	CASRPDSSYEQYF
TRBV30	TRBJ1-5	CAWNGDSNQPQHF
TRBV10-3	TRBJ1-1	CAISEPGQGKEAFF
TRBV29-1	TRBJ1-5	CSVGTQSNQPQHF
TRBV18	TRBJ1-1	CASSPWGATLVEAFF
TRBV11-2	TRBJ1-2	CASSSGLVGYTF
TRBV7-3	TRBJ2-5	CASSLSGGSETQYF
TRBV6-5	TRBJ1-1	CASKIAPRMNTEAFF
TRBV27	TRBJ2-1	CASSFFARTSGRGYEQFF
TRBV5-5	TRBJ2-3	CASSWKEGGDTQYF
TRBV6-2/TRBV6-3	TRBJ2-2	CASSPQGIGELFF
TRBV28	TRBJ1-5	CASSLRGAGNQPQHF
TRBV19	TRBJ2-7	CASGNYEQYF
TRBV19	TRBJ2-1	CASSIEPSEQFF
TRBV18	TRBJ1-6	CASSQGLISYNSPLHF
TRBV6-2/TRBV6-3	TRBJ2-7	CASSRDRIKSSYEQYF
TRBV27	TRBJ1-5	CASSSIWGDNQPQHF
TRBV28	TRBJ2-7	CASSIAGSGYEQYF
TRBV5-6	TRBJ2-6	CASSLPDDSGANVLTF
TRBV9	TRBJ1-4	CASSVHTGGTNEKLFF
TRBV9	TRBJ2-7	CASSVAGSGEQYF
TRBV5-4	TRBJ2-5	CASSLGLAGIQETQYF
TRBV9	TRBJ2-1	CASSGTGNNEQFF
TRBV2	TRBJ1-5	CASRSGQGLGQPQHF
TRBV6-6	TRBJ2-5	CASSSQGAGETQYF
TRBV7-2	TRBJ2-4	CASSLAGGGAAKNIQYF
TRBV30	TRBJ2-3	CAWTLSRTSGSRDTQYF
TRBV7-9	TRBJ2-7	CASSSPGPQGEQYF
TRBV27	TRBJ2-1	CASSLAGGPGEQFF
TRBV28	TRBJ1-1	CASSPRGQGLGTEAFF
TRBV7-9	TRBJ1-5	CASSLDGALLGNQPQHF
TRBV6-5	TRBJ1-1	CASSLRGGREAFF
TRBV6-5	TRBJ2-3	CASRVPPDTQYF
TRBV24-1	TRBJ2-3	CATSMGGDSTDTQYF
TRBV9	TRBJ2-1	CASSQNNNEQFF
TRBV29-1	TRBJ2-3	CSGGLTWEDTQYF
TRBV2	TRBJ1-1	CASSGANTEAFF
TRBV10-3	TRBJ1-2	CAISESGPANYGYTF
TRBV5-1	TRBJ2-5	CASSATGQIQETQYF
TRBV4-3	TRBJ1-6	CASSQTTGGLDSPLHF
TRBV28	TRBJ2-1	CASSLFASGSTNEQFF
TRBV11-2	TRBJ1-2	CASSPSANYGYTF
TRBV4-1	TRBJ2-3	CASSQQGTDTQYF
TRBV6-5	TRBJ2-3	CASKTSTDTQYF
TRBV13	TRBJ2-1	CASSHREAGTSGSYEQFF
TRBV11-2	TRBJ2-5	CASSSQGQGQETQYF
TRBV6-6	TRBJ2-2	CASSYNPYTGELFF
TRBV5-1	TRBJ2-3	CASSPAGESTDTQYF
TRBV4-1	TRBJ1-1	CASSQDIFGRITLTEAFF
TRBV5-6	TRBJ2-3	CASSLGLELTDTQYF
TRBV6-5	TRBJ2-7	CASSYRAGTYEQYF